The 28 T cell receptor beta chains given below trace back to one sample, sequenced in a study of T cell repertoires in cytomegalovirus infection. No antigens are known for them. TCRdb used MiXCR to reprocess the reads, holding one entry per CDR3 protein. This table has about 830,000 distinct CDR3 sequences, approximately 32% appearing once. This material consisted of cultured CD8+ T cells from PBMCs, taken from culture after CMV antigen stimulation. The receptors were gathered from a human donor in good health (CMV status not recorded). Some clones in this sample may be carry-over from other donors' samples.

This clonotype was seen a few times. The chain has TRBV7-6 and TRBJ1-1; 8 bases line up with TRBD1. V trimming: 1 base; J trimming: 5 bases; junction bases outside the gene matches: 9. The CDR3 has 16 amino acids. Germline CDR1 reads SGHVS; CDR2 reads FNYEAQ. The CDR3 bases are TGTGCCAGCAGCTTAGATCCAGGGGGCTTGGCGACTGAAGCTTTCTTT. Residues: CASSLDPGGLATEAFF.

This clonotype has a handful of counts. The V and J genes are TRBV12-3 or TRBV12-4 and TRBJ1-2; 9 nucleotides line up with TRBD1. V lost 5 bases to trimming and J lost 4 bases; unmatched junction nucleotides: 5. There are 14 residues in the CDR3. This chain's CDR3 is CASSPTGGPYGYTF. The DNA of the CDR3 is TGTGCCAGCAGTCCCACAGGGGGCCCCTATGGCTACACCTTC.

The chain links TRBV24-1 to TRBJ2-1; 7 nucleotides agree with TRBD1. After removal of 5 bases from V and 2 bases from J, the junction contained 5 bases not matched to a gene. Germline CDR1 and CDR2: KGHDR and SFDVKD. CDR3 size: 15 residues. The CDR3 DNA reads TGTGCCACCAGTGGGACAGGAGGCCCCTACAATGAGCAGTTCTTC. Protein: CATSGTGGPYNEQFF.

Many counts were recorded for this clonotype. The rearrangement joins TRBV7-2 to TRBJ2-1; 14 nucleotides line up with TRBD2. The CDR3 sequence is 15 residues long. CDR1 is SGHTA and CDR2 is FQGNSA in the germline V gene. The V segment lost 5 bases and the J segment 6 bases; nucleotides outside the gene matches: 3. The CDR3 loop reads CASSPGLAGANEQFF. The DNA of the CDR3 is TGTGCCAGCAGCCCGGGACTAGCGGGGGCCAATGAGCAGTTCTTC.

The chain joins TRBV2 to TRBJ2-3; 13 bases are shared with TRBD2. Germline loops: CDR1 SNHLY, CDR2 FYNNEI. The V gene end was trimmed by 5 bases and the J gene end by 5 bases; junction bases not matched to a gene: 4. The length of the CDR3 is 15 residues. The CDR3 bases are TGTGCCAGCAGTCGAACTAGCGGGGGGGAAGATACGCAGTATTTT. It encodes CASSRTSGGEDTQYF.

The chain has TRBV2 and TRBJ2-1; no reliable D call. Germline values: CDR1 SNHLY, CDR2 FYNNEI. The CDR3 totals 13 residues. Trimming removed 7 bases at V and 0 bases at J, with 7 bases between. The CDR3 DNA reads TGTGCCAGCATTGGGGTCTCCTACAATGAGCAGTTCTTC. Protein product: CASIGVSYNEQFF.

With respect to this clonotype: An end of the junction differs from the germline gene, which may be a read error. The V call is TRBV6-5, the J call TRBJ2-7; D might be TRBD2 (6 bases). Germline CDR1 is MNHEY and CDR2 is SVGAGI. The CDR3 contains 12 residues. CDR3 region: CASRRGGYVQYF. Here the CDR3 DNA reads TGTGCCAGCCGGCGGGGAGGCTACGTGCAGTACTTC.

About this clonotype itself: The missing conserved phenylalanine or tryptophan at the end of this CDR3 makes a read error likely. The chain uses TRBV6-6 and TRBJ2-7; D possibly corresponds to TRBD1 (5 bases). Germline assignment: CDR1 MNHNY and CDR2 SVGAGI (reference sequence). Trimming stripped 5 bases from V and 6 bases from J, with 11 bases between. This CDR3 has 12 amino acids. The CDR3 reads CASSDWGAEQYD. DNA for the CDR3: TGTGCCAGCAGTGACTGGGGCGCCGAGCAGTACGAC.

The chain couples TRBV6-6 to TRBJ2-2, with D tentatively TRBD1 (6 bases). V was cut by 7 bases and J by 9 bases, with 9 bases left in between. Germline V gene data show CDR1 as MNHNY and CDR2 as SVGAGI (reference sequence). The CDR3 totals 11 residues. CDR3 loop: CASIRDRELFF. As DNA, the CDR3 is TGTGCCAGCATCAGGGACAGGGAGCTGTTTTTT.

The rearrangement links TRBV7-6 to TRBJ2-7; the D call may be TRBD1 or TRBD2 (5 bases each). The V gene's germline CDR1 is SGHVS and CDR2 FNYEAQ. V dropped 4 bases and J dropped 3 bases, with 13 bases sitting between them. The CDR3 is 14 amino acids. The CDR3 nucleotides are TGTGCCAGCAGCTCCTCGGGACCTAACTACGAGCAGTACTTC. It translates to CASSSSGPNYEQYF.

This sequence joins TRBV7-9 and TRBJ1-6; no clear D gene. CDR3 length: 12 residues. In germline, CDR1 is SEHNR, CDR2 FQNEAQ (reference sequence). Trimming removed 3 bases at V and 16 bases at J, with 13 bases between. CDR3 loop: CASSFIEAPLHF. The CDR3, as DNA: TGTGCCAGCAGCTTTATTGAGGCGCCTCTCCACTTT.

This clonotype came up a few times. The chain links TRBV19 to TRBJ1-4; D is uncertain. The CDR3 consists of 12 residues. Germline CDR1 is LNHDA and CDR2 is SQIVND (reference sequence). Trimming cost V 10 bases and J 1 base, with 7 bases left between them. The CDR3 coding sequence is TGTGCCACGGCAGAAACTAATGAAAAACTGTTTTTT. Translating it yields CATAETNEKLFF.

This clonotype turned up a few times. The chain employs TRBV5-4 and TRBJ2-4; D unresolved. V was pared by 4 bases and J by 0 bases, with 14 bases between. The CDR3 totals 16 residues. CDR1 is SGHNT and CDR2 is YYREEE in the germline V gene (reference sequence). The CDR3 bases are TGTGCCAGCAGCCCCCAGCTCGGCCTAGCCAAAAACATTCAGTACTTC. It encodes CASSPQLGLAKNIQYF.

Concerning this clonotype itself: Its ends do not fully match the called genes, so a read error is possible. The CDR3 coding sequence is TGTACCAGCAGCTTGGGCGGGGGACAAGAGACCCAGTACTTC. Protein sequence: CTSSLGGGQETQYF. V is TRBV7-6 and J is TRBJ2-5, with 7 bases aligning to TRBD2. Germline V gene lookup returns CDR1 SGHVS and CDR2 FNYEAQ. The CDR3 consists of 14 residues.

Many counts were recorded for this clonotype. The rearrangement joins TRBV7-8 to TRBJ2-2; 9 bases align to TRBD1. In germline, CDR1 is SGHVS, CDR2 FQNEAQ. The CDR3 has 15 residues. The V and J ends lost 4 bases and 1 base, in that order; junction bases with no gene match: 1. The CDR3 sequence: CASSYRGRNTGELFF. CDR3 coding DNA: TGTGCCAGCAGCTACAGGGGGCGGAACACCGGGGAGCTGTTTTTT. The whole variable domain, remainder taken from reference TRBV7-8 and TRBJ2-2, is GAGVSQSPRYKVAKRGQDVALRCDPISGHVSLFWYQQALGQGPEFLTYFQNEAQLDKSGLPSDRFFAERPEGSVSTLKIQRTQQEDSAVYLCASSYRGRNTGELFFGEGSRLTVL.

V and J are TRBV5-5 and TRBJ2-2; 7 bases line up with TRBD2. Germline assignment: CDR1 SGHKS and CDR2 YYEKEE (reference sequence). The ends lost 7 bases at V and 0 bases at J; junction bases unmatched: 6. The CDR3 covers 15 residues. The CDR3 coding sequence is TGTGCCAGCGGCAGCGGGGTAACGAACACCGGGGAGCTGTTTTTT. Translated, it gives CASGSGVTNTGELFF.

This chain links TRBV10-3 with TRBJ2-3, with D possibly being TRBD2 (5 bases). Germline loops: CDR1 ENHRY, CDR2 SYGVKD. V was shortened by 6 bases and J by 2 bases, with 15 bases between the two germline ends. The CDR3 spans 15 residues. The CDR3 DNA is TGTGCCATCAGGACGAAGGAGGAGGACACAGATACGCAGTATTTT. Translation: CAIRTKEEDTDTQYF.

The V call is TRBV12-3 or TRBV12-4, the J call TRBJ1-3; perhaps TRBD1 as D (5 bases). V shed 7 bases and J shed 2 bases, with 15 bases lying between them. The CDR3 spans 15 residues. CDR3 coding DNA: TGTGCCAGCACCCTCGACAGTTCCCCTGGAAACACCATATATTTT. This gives the protein CASTLDSSPGNTIYF.

This rearrangement joins TRBV13 to TRBJ1-6, with D perhaps TRBD1 (6 bases). Trimming cost V 0 bases and J 8 bases, with 26 bases left between them. This CDR3 is 20 amino acids long. The germline V gene encodes CDR1 PRHDT and CDR2 FYEKMQ (reference sequence). In nucleotides, the CDR3 is TGTGCCAGCAGCTTAGGCCGTGGGCGGGGACACAAGCCCTTAGATTCACCCCTCCACTTT. This gives the protein CASSLGRGRGHKPLDSPLHF.

This clonotype occurred a few times. The V and J genes are TRBV12-3 or TRBV12-4 and TRBJ2-5; 9 bases agree with TRBD1. The CDR3 has 14 amino acids. The junction had 7 bases not matched to a gene; V was cut back by 6 bases and J by 5 bases. CDR3 in DNA: TGTGCCAGCAGCACCGGGACAGGGCGGGAGACCCAGTACTTC. Translating it yields CASSTGTGRETQYF.

The V and J genes are TRBV4-3 and TRBJ1-1, with D tentatively TRBD1 (5 bases). This CDR3 region has 16 residues. Germline-derived CDR1 and CDR2 are LGHNA and YSLEER. V lost 1 base and J lost 7, with 19 bases in between. The DNA for the CDR3 is TGCGCCAGCAGCCAAGCTTGGGGACCTCCTGCGGGTGAAGCTTTCTTT. Amino acids: CASSQAWGPPAGEAFF.

This clonotype was counted a few times. The V and J genes are TRBV14 and TRBJ1-1, with D perhaps TRBD1 (5 bases). CDR1 and CDR2 from the germline V gene are SGHDN and FVKESK. Trimming left V 0 bases short and J 2 bases short, with 13 bases between. The CDR3 runs 16 residues. Written as DNA, the CDR3 is TGTGCCAGCAGCCAAGATGTAGGGGTTTTCAACACTGAAGCTTTCTTT. It translates to CASSQDVGVFNTEAFF.

This rearrangement joins TRBV10-2 to TRBJ2-7; 9 bases agree with TRBD2. This CDR3 contains 16 residues. CDR1 and CDR2 from the germline V gene are WSHSY and SAAADI. The V segment lost 1 base and the J segment 2 bases; nucleotides outside the gene matches: 6. The CDR3 coding sequence is TGCGCCAGCAGTGAGTTCCTAGCGGGAAGAGCCTACGAGCAGTACTTC. This translates into CASSEFLAGRAYEQYF.

The chain is built from TRBV7-9 and TRBJ2-7, with D possibly being TRBD1 or TRBD2 (5 bases each). V was cut by 6 bases and J by 3 bases, with 33 bases left in between. Germline V gene sequence: CDR1 SEHNR, CDR2 FQNEAQ (reference sequence). The CDR3 contains 20 residues. CDR3 region: CASRQRAHPTWKRGFYEQYF. The CDR3 DNA is TGTGCCAGCAGACAGAGGGCACACCCTACCTGGAAAAGGGGTTTCTACGAGCAGTACTTC.

This clonotype was detected only a few times. The chain joins TRBV29-1 to TRBJ1-1, with D tentatively TRBD1 (5 bases). This CDR3 is 16 amino acids long. Germline CDR1 SQVTM, CDR2 ANQGSEA. The V end lost 3 bases, the J end lost 1 base, and 18 bases lay between the germline ends. CDR3 in DNA: TGCAGCGTTGATCTTCGTGGAACAGGACCGAACACTGAAGCTTTCTTT. This encodes CSVDLRGTGPNTEAFF.

This clonotype was seen only a few times. This chain's CDR3 is CATSTRDTFNYGYTF. CDR3 nucleotides: TGTGCCACCAGCACTCGGGACACCTTCAACTATGGCTACACCTTC. The rearrangement links TRBV15 to TRBJ1-2; D might be TRBD1 (6 bases). Germline CDR1 reads LNHNV; CDR2 reads YYDKDF (reference sequence). V gave up 4 bases and J gave up 2 bases, with 14 bases separating them. CDR3 length equals 15 residues.

This chain uses TRBV27 with TRBJ2-3; no firm D call. The CDR3 is made up of 13 amino acids. The V end lost 6 bases, the J end lost 3 bases, and 10 bases lay between the germline ends. CDR1 is MNHEY, CDR2 SMNVEV, per germline (reference sequence). As DNA, the CDR3 is TGTGCCAGCAGCAGCTACGGGACAGATACGCAGTATTTT. It specifies CASSSYGTDTQYF.

This clonotype has just a few counts. This rearrangement joins TRBV7-9 to TRBJ2-1; tentatively, D is TRBD1 (5 bases). Per germline, CDR1 SEHNR and CDR2 FQNEAQ (reference sequence). The V end was cut by 2 bases, the J end by 0 bases, with 29 bases between. The CDR3 contains 22 residues. In DNA form, the CDR3 reads TGTGCCAGCAGCTTAAGTTTTCAGGGTCTACGTCCCTTGGTCGGCTCCTACAATGAGCAGTTCTTC. Translated: CASSLSFQGLRPLVGSYNEQFF.